The source of this T cell receptor beta chain is a study of T cell responses to AZD1222 COVID-19 vaccine. General observations from the study: Spike-specific TCR breadth and depth both grew after two AZD1222 doses. Without day 14 samples, only post-peak T cell repertoires were studied. Donors in the cohort were predominantly white British and more often female, and clonal diversity was possibly underestimated.

The data were produced by immunoSEQ multiplex PCR, yet TCRdb's version contains in-frame clones alone and is incomplete. The table includes around 160,000 clones, around 86% detected once. V lost 2 bases and J lost 0; bases outside the gene matches: 4. The CDR3 has 18 amino acids. CDR1 and CDR2 from the germline V gene are LGHDT and YNNKEL (reference sequence). A note on this clone: The antigen is not known.

The chain is built from TRBV3-1 (or the pseudogene TRBV3-2) and TRBJ2-2; TRBD2 agrees at 12 bases. This specimen consisted of peripheral blood, obtained on day 0 of MenACWY control vaccination. The receptor's source is an adult in good health. CDR3 sequence reads: CASSQRTSGVANTGELFF. The CDR3 DNA follows: TGTGCCAGCAGCCAAAGGACTAGCGGGGTGGCGAACACCGGGGAGCTGTTTTTT.